The sequence of this T cell receptor (beta chain) was determined in a study of OX40 agonist ivuxolimab in advanced cancers. This CDR3 has 15 residues. Trimming pared 2 bases from V and 0 bases from J, leaving 8 bases between. Germline values: CDR1 MNHEY, CDR2 SVGAGI. Findings and limits, study-wide: In CD8+ T cells, expanded clones were on average more numerous than in CD4+. At 0.1 to 3.0 mg/kg, clonal expansion of CD4+ and CD8+ blood T cells had occurred by week 6.

Patients were ruled out by autoimmune disease history or systemic immunosuppression. Blood draws occurred at baseline, cycle 4 day 1, and cycle 7 day 1. Produced via immunoSEQ multiplex PCR; TCRdb's table is partial and in-frame only. The table has some 80,000 clones, more than 70% seen once. This clone was detected only once. Its specificity is not known. The receptor comes from an adult with an advanced solid tumor such as melanoma, head and neck, liver or kidney cancer. The chain combines TRBV6-5 with TRBJ1-3; the D gene is possibly TRBD1 (5 bases). The sample in question was CD4+ or CD8+ T cells sorted from blood, obtained in a trial of the OX40 agonist ivuxolimab. This CDR3 reads CASSYEGYSGNTIYF. CDR3 DNA sequence: TGTGCCAGCAGTTACGAGGGGTACTCTGGAAACACCATATATTTT.